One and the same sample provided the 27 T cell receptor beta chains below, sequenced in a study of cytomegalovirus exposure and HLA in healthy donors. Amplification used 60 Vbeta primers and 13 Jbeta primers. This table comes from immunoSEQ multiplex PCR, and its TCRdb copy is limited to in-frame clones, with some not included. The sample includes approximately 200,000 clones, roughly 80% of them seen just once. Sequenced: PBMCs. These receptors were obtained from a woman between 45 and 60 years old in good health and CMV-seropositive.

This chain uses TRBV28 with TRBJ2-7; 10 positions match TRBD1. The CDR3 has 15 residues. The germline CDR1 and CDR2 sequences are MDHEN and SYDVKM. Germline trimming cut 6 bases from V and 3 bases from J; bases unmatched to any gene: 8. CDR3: CASSSGTGAIYEQYF. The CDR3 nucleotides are TGTGCCAGCAGCTCCGGGACAGGGGCCATCTACGAGCAGTACTTC.

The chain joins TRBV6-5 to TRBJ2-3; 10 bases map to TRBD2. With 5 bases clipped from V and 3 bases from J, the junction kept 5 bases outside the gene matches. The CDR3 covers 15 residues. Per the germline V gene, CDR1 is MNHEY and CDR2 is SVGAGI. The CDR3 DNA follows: TGTGCCAGCAGTGCTAGCGGGAGTACGACAGATACGCAGTATTTT. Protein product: CASSASGSTTDTQYF.

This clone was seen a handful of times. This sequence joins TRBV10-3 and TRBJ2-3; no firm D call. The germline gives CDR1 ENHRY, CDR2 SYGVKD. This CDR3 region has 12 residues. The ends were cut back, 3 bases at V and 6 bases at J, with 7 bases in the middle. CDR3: CAISDVGDTQYF. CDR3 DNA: TGTGCCATCAGTGACGTCGGGGATACGCAGTATTTT.

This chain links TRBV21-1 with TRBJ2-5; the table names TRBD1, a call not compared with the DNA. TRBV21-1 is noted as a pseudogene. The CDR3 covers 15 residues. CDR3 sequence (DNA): TGTGCCAGCATCTCGTCCGGACAGGGAGGAGAGACCCAGTACTTC. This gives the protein CASISSGQGGETQYF.

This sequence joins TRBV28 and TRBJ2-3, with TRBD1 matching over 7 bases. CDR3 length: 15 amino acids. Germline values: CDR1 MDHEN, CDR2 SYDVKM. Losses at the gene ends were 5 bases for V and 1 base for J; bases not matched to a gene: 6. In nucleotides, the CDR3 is TGTGCCAGCAGTCCTGCCGGACAGGGCACAGATACGCAGTATTTT. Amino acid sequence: CASSPAGQGTDTQYF. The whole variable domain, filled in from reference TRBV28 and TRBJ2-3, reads DVKVTQSSRYLVKRTGEKVFLECVQDMDHENMFWYRQDPGLGLRLIYFSYDVKMKEKGDIPEGYSVSREKKERFSLILESASTNQTSMYLCASSPAGQGTDTQYFGPGTRLTVL.

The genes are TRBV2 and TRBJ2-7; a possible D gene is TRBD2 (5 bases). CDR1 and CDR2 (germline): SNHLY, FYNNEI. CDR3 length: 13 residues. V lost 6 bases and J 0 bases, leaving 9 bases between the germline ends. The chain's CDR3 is CASSWRSSYEQYF. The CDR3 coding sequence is TGTGCCAGCAGCTGGAGGAGCTCCTACGAGCAGTACTTC.

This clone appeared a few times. This chain's CDR3 is CASRRISGNTIYF. The CDR3 region has the DNA TGTGCCAGCAGGCGAATCTCTGGAAACACCATATATTTT. The chain uses TRBV11-2 and TRBJ1-3; D gene unclear. The V and J ends lost 6 bases and 0 bases respectively, with 6 bases between them. The CDR3 consists of 13 residues. Looked up from germline, CDR1 is SGHAT and CDR2 is FQNNGV.

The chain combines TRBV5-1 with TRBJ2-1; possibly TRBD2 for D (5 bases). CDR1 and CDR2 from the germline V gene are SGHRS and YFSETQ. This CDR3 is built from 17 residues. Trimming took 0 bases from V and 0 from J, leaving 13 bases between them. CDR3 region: CASSLDSGVSSYNEQFF. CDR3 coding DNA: TGCGCCAGCAGCTTGGACTCCGGGGTTAGCTCCTACAATGAGCAGTTCTTC. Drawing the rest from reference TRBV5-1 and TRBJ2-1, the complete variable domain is KAGVTQTPRYLIKTRGQQVTLSCSPISGHRSVSWYQQTPGQGLQFLFEYFSETQRNKGNFPGRFSGRQFSNSRSEMNVSTLELGDSALYLCASSLDSGVSSYNEQFFGPGTRLTVL.

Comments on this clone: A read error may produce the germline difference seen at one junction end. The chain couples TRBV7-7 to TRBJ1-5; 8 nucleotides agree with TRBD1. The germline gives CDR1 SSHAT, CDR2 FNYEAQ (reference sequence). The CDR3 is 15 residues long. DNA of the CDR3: TGTGCTAGCAGTCCCACGGCAGGGGGCGGGCAGCCCCAGCATTTT. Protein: CASSPTAGGGQPQHF.

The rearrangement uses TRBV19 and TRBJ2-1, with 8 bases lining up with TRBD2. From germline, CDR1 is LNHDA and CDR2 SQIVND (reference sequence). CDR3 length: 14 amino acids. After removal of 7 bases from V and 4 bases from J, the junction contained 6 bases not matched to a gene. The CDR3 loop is CASNLGRGYNEQFF. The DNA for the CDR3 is TGTGCCAGTAATCTCGGGAGGGGTTACAATGAGCAGTTCTTC.

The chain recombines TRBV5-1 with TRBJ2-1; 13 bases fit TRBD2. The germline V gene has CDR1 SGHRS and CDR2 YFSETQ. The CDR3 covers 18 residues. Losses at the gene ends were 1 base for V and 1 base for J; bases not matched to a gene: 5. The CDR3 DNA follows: TGCGCCAGCAGCTTGACCGGGACTAGCGGGGTATCCTACAATGAGCAGTTCTTC. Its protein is CASSLTGTSGVSYNEQFF.

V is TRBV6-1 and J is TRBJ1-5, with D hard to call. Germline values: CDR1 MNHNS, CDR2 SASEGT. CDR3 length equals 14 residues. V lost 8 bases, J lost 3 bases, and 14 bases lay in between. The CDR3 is CASHGQAYNQPQHF. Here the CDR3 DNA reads TGTGCCAGCCATGGGCAGGCCTACAATCAGCCCCAGCATTTT.

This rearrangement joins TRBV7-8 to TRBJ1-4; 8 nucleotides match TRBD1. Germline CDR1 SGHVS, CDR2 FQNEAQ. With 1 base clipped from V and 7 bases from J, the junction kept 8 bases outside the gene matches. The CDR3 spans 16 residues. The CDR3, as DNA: TGTGCCAGCAGCTTAGAACTACAGGGGGTTGGTGAAAAACTGTTTTTT. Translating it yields CASSLELQGVGEKLFF.

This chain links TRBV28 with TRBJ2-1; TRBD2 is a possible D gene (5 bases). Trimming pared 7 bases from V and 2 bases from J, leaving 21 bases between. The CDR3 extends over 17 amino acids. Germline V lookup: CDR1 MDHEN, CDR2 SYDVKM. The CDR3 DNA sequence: TGTGCCAGCAAGAAACCGCCGAGCGGCTTAGCCTACAATGAGCAGTTCTTC. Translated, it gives CASKKPPSGLAYNEQFF. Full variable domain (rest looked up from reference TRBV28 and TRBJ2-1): DVKVTQSSRYLVKRTGEKVFLECVQDMDHENMFWYRQDPGLGLRLIYFSYDVKMKEKGDIPEGYSVSREKKERFSLILESASTNQTSMYLCASKKPPSGLAYNEQFFGPGTRLTVL.

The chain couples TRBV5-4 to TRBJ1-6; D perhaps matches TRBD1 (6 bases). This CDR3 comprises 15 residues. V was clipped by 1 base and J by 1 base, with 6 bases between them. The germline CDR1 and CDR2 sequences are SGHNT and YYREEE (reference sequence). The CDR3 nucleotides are TGTGCCAGCAGCTTGCAGGGGTCCTATAATTCACCCCTCCACTTT. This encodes CASSLQGSYNSPLHF. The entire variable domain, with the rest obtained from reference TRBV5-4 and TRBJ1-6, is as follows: ETGVTQSPTHLIKTRGQQVTLRCSSQSGHNTVSWYQQALGQGPQFIFQYYREEENGRGNFPPRFSGLQFPNYSSELNVNALELDDSALYLCASSLQGSYNSPLHFGNGTRLTVT.

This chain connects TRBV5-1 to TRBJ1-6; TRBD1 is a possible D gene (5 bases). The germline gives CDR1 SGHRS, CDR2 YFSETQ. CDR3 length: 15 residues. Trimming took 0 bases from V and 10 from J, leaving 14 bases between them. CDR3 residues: CASSLGPGRESPLHF. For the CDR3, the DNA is TGCGCCAGCAGCTTGGGACCAGGGAGGGAATCACCCCTCCACTTT.

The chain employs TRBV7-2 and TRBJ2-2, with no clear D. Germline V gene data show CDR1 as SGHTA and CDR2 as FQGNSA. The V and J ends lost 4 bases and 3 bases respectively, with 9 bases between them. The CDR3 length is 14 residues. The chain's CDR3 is CASSSSGYTGELFF. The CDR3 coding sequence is TGTGCCAGCAGCTCGTCAGGTTACACCGGGGAGCTGTTTTTT.

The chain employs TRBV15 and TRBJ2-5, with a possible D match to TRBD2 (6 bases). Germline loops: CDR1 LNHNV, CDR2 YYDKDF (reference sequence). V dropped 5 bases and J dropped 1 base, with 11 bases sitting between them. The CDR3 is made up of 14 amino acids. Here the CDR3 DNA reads TGTGCCACCAGCCGTGGGGGGTCCCAAGAGACCCAGTACTTC. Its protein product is CATSRGGSQETQYF.

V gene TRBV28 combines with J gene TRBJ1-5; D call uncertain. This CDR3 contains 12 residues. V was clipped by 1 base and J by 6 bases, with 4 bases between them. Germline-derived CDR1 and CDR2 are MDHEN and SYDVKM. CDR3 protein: CASSLYGQPQHF. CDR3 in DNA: TGTGCCAGCAGTTTATACGGTCAGCCCCAGCATTTT.

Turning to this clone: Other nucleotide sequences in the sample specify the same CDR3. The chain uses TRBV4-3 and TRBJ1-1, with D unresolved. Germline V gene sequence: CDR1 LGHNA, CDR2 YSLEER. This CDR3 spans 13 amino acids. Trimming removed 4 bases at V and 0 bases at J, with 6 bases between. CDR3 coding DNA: TGCGCCAGCAGCCGAACAGTGAACACTGAAGCTTTCTTT. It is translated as CASSRTVNTEAFF.

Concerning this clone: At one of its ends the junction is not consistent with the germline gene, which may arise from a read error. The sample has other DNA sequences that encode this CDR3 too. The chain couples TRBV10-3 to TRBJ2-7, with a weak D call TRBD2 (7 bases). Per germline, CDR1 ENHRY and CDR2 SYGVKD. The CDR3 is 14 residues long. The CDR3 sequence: CAISEEGGAYEQYF. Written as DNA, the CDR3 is TGCGCCATCAGTGAGGAAGGGGGGGCCTACGAGCAGTACTTC.

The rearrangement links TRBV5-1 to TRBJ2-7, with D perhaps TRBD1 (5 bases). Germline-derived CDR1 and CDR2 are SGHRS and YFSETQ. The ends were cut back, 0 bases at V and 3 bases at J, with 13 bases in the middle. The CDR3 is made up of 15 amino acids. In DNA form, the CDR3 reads TGCGCCAGCAGCTTGGCCGCAGGGCGAGGCTACGAGCAGTACTTC. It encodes CASSLAAGRGYEQYF.

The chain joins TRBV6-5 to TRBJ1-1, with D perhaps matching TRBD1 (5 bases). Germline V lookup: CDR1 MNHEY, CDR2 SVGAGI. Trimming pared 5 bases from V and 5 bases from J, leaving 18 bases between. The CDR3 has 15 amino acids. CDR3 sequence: CASSGGGLGETEAFF. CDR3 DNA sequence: TGTGCCAGCAGTGGCGGGGGGTTAGGAGAAACTGAAGCTTTCTTT.

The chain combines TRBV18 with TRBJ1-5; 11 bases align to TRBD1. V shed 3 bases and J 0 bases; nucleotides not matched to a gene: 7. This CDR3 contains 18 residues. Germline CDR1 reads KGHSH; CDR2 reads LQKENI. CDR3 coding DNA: TGTGCCAGCTCACCGGGGGACAGGGGGGACGGTAGCAATCAGCCCCAGCATTTT. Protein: CASSPGDRGDGSNQPQHF. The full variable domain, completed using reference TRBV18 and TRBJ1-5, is NAGVMQNPRHLVRRRGQEARLRCSPMKGHSHVYWYRQLPEEGLKFMVYLQKENIIDESGMPKERFSAEFPKEGPSILRIQQVVRGDSAAYFCASSPGDRGDGSNQPQHFGDGTRLSIL.

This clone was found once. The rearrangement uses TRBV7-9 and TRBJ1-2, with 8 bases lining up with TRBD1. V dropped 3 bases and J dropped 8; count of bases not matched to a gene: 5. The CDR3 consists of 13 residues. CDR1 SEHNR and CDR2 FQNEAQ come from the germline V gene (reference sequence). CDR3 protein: CASSFGQGGGYTF. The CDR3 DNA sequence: TGTGCCAGCAGCTTTGGACAGGGTGGCGGCTACACCTTC.

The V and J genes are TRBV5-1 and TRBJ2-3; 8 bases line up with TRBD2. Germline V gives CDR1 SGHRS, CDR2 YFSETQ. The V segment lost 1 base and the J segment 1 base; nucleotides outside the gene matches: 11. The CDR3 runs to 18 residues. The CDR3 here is CASSLTSGPTLGTDTQYF. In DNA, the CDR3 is TGCGCCAGCAGCTTGACTAGCGGACCTACCCTTGGCACAGATACGCAGTATTTT.

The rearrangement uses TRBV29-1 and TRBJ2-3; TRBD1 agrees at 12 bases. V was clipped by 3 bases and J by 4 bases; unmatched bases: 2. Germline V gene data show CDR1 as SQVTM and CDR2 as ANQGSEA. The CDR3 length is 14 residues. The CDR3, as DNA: TGCAGCGTTGACGGGACAGGGGGCGCAGATACGCAGTATTTT. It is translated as CSVDGTGGADTQYF.